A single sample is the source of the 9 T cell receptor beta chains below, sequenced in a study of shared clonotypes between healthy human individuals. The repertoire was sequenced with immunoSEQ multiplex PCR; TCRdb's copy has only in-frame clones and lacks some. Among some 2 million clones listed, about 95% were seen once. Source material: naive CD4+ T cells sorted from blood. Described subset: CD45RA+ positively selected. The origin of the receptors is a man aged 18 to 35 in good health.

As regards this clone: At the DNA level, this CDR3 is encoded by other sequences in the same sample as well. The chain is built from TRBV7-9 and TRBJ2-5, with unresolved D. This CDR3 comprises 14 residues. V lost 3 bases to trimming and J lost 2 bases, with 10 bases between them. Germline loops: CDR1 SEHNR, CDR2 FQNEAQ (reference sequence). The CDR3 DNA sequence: TGTGCCAGCAGCTTGAAGGGATTACAAGAGACCCAGTACTTC. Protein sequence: CASSLKGLQETQYF.

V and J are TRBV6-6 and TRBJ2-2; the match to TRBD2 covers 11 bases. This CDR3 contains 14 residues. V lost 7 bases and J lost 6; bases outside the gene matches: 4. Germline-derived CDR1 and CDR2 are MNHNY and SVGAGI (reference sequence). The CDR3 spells CASTLAGGAGELFF. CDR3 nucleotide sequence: TGTGCCAGCACCCTAGCGGGGGGAGCCGGGGAGCTGTTTTTT.

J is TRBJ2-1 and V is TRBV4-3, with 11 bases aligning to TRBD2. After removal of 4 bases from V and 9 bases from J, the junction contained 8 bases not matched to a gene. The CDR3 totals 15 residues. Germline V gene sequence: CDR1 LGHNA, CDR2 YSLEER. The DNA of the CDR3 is TGCGCCAGCAGCCTCGGGACTAGCGGCGTTGGTGAGCAGTTCTTC. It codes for CASSLGTSGVGEQFF.

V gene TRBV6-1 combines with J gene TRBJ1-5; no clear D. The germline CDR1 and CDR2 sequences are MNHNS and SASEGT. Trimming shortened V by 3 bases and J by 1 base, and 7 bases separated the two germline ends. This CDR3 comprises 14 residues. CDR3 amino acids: CASSDGLSNQPQHF. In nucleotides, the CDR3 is TGTGCCAGCAGTGACGGCCTCAGCAATCAGCCCCAGCATTTT.

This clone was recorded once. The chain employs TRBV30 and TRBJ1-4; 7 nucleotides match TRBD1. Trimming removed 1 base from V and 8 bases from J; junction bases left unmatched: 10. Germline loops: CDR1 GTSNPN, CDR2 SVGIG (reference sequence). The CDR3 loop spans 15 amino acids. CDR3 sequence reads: CAWSGKTGPGEKLFF. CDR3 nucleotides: TGTGCCTGGAGTGGGAAGACAGGGCCAGGAGAAAAACTGTTTTTT.

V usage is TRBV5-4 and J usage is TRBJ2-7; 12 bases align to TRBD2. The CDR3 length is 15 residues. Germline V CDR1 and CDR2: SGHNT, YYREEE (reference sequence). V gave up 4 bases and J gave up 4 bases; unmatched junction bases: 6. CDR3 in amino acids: CASSREGLAGYEQYF. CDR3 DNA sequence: TGTGCCAGCAGCCGGGAGGGACTAGCGGGTTACGAGCAGTACTTC.

CDR3 sequence reads: CASSVPGRPNSPLHF. The CDR3 nucleotides are TGTGCCAGCAGTGTCCCGGGGAGGCCAAATTCACCCCTCCACTTT. This chain uses TRBV25-1 with TRBJ1-6; D ambiguous. Trimming took 4 bases from V and 7 from J, leaving 14 bases between them. Germline loops: CDR1 MGHDK, CDR2 SYGVNS. This CDR3 is 15 amino acids long.

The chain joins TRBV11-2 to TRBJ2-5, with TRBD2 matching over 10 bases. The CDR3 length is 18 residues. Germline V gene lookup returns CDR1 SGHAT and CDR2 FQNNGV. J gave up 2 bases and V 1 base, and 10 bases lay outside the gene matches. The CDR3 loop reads CASSLGESGGAGQETQYF. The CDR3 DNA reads TGTGCCAGCAGCTTAGGAGAGAGCGGGGGGGCGGGTCAAGAGACCCAGTACTTC.

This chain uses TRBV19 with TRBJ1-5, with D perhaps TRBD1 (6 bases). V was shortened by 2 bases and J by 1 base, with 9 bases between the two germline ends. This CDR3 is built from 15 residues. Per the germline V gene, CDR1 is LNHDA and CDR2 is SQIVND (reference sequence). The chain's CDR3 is CASSIQGPSNQPQHF. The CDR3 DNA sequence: TGTGCCAGTAGTATACAGGGGCCAAGCAATCAGCCCCAGCATTTT.